Below are 29 T cell receptor beta chains sequenced from a single sample in a study of blood T cell repertoires in COVID-19. Assay: immunoSEQ multiplex PCR; the TCRdb copy retains only in-frame clones and omits some. Of 200,000 to 300,000 clones in the sample, 70% to 75% are singletons; the top ten hold 3.3%. Sequencing was performed on peripheral blood. The receptors derive from a woman of 80 years or more with acute or convalescent COVID-19.

This clone was observed a few times. This chain joins TRBV12-5 and TRBJ1-3; weak D call: TRBD1 (5 bases). This CDR3 region has 16 residues. Trimming pared 4 bases from V and 3 bases from J, leaving 16 bases between. Looked up from germline, CDR1 is LGHNT and CDR2 is FRNRAP. CDR3: CASGSGGTLGGNTIYF. The CDR3 nucleotides read TGTGCTAGTGGTTCGGGGGGAACATTGGGTGGAAACACCATATATTTT.

The chain is built from TRBV11-2 and TRBJ1-6; D unclear. V was shortened by 1 base and J by 8 bases, with 9 bases between the two germline ends. CDR3 length: 14 amino acids. CDR1 is SGHAT, CDR2 FQNNGV, per germline. The CDR3, as DNA: TGTGCCAGCAGCTTAGCCATACGGGATTCACCCCTCCACTTT. Translated, it gives CASSLAIRDSPLHF.

This chain links TRBV6-5 with TRBJ2-7; 9 nucleotides line up with TRBD2. The CDR3 has 15 residues. J was trimmed by 2 bases and V by 4 bases; bases with no gene match: 6. Germline CDR1 reads MNHEY; CDR2 reads SVGAGI. CDR3 bases: TGTGCCAGCAGTTCCACCAAGCGGGGGGCCTACGAGCAGTACTTC. Its translation is CASSSTKRGAYEQYF.

This clone was found a few times. The rearrangement links TRBV3-1 (or the pseudogene TRBV3-2) to TRBJ2-1, with D hard to call. Germline lookup yields CDR1 LGHDT and CDR2 YNNKEL (reference sequence). The CDR3 totals 15 residues. V was pared by 1 base and J by 3 bases, with 10 bases between. For the CDR3, the DNA is TGTGCCAGCAGCCAAGTCCCCCCCTACTACAATGAGCAGTTCTTC. The encoded protein is CASSQVPPYYNEQFF.

The V and J genes are TRBV5-4 and TRBJ2-7, with D perhaps matching TRBD2 (7 bases). The CDR3 runs to 13 residues. V lost 3 bases, J lost 5 bases, and 12 bases lay in between. Germline loops: CDR1 SGHNT, CDR2 YYREEE (reference sequence). CDR3 bases: TGTGCCAGCAGCTGGGGGCGGGGGAACGAGCAGTACTTC. Translation: CASSWGRGNEQYF.

This chain connects TRBV27 to TRBJ2-1, with TRBD2 matching 7 bases. Germline CDR1 is MNHEY and CDR2 is SMNVEV (reference sequence). Trimming took 6 bases from V and 9 from J; bases not matched to a gene: 17. This CDR3 is built from 16 residues. CDR3 DNA: TGTGCCAGCAGCCGAGTGTTGGGAGCGGGGCTGGGTGAGCAGTTCTTC. Its protein is CASSRVLGAGLGEQFF.

The V call is TRBV15, the J call TRBJ2-5; 10 bases are a match to TRBD1. In germline, CDR1 is LNHNV, CDR2 YYDKDF (reference sequence). The CDR3 covers 19 residues. With 3 bases clipped from V and 4 bases from J, the junction kept 17 bases outside the gene matches. The CDR3 DNA reads as TGTGCCACCAGCAGCTCACATATCCGGGACAGGGGTGGGCGAGAGACCCAGTACTTC. Its protein product is CATSSSHIRDRGGRETQYF.

This clone was counted a few times. The V call is TRBV5-4, the J call TRBJ2-4; 8 nucleotides match TRBD1. Germline lookup yields CDR1 SGHNT and CDR2 YYREEE (reference sequence). With V trimmed by 4 bases and J by 8 bases, 14 bases remained unmatched. The CDR3 has 16 residues. The CDR3 sequence is CASSPTQGALGHIQYF. The CDR3 bases are TGTGCCAGCAGCCCAACTCAGGGGGCCCTAGGGCACATTCAGTACTTC.

This chain connects TRBV7-9 to TRBJ2-7; 9 bases are a match to TRBD2. V shed 4 bases, J shed 4 bases, and the junction held 5 bases outside the gene matches. CDR3 size: 14 residues. The germline gives CDR1 SEHNR, CDR2 FQNEAQ (reference sequence). This chain's CDR3 is CASSSGTSIYEQYF. The CDR3 DNA reads TGTGCCAGCAGCTCCGGGACTAGCATATACGAGCAGTACTTC.

The rearrangement uses TRBV15 and TRBJ2-2; weak D call: TRBD2 (7 bases). The germline CDR1 and CDR2 sequences are LNHNV and YYDKDF (reference sequence). The CDR3 spans 14 residues. V lost 10 bases, J lost 10 bases, and 22 bases lay in between. The CDR3 bases are TGTGCCATTGGGGCGGGGGCACACATTGAGGAGCTGTTTTTT. Amino acid sequence: CAIGAGAHIEELFF.

The chain uses TRBV14 and TRBJ2-7; the match to TRBD1 covers 8 bases. Trimming took 6 bases from V and 2 from J; bases not matched to a gene: 6. The CDR3 has 14 residues. CDR1 is SGHDN and CDR2 is FVKESK in the germline V gene. The CDR3 is CASSYGTGPYEQYF. DNA of the CDR3: TGTGCCAGCAGTTACGGGACAGGCCCCTACGAGCAGTACTTC. Supplemented by reference TRBV14 and TRBJ2-7, the full variable domain reads EAGVTQFPSHSVIEKGQTVTLRCDPISGHDNLYWYRRVMGKEIKFLLHFVKESKQDESGMPNNRFLAERTGGTYSTLKVQPAELEDSGVYFCASSYGTGPYEQYFGPGTRLTVT.

The chain links TRBV4-1 to TRBJ2-3; weak D call: TRBD1 (6 bases). The V end lost 4 bases, the J end lost 3 bases, and 17 bases lay between the germline ends. The CDR3 sequence is 16 residues long. CDR1 MGHRA and CDR2 YSYEKL come from the germline V gene. CDR3 loop: CASSPLTGLGTDTQYF. Written as DNA, the CDR3 is TGCGCCAGCAGCCCATTGACAGGTTTAGGTACAGATACGCAGTATTTT.

The gene calls are TRBV2 and TRBJ2-7, with no clear D. The V gene lost 2 bases and the J gene lost 12 bases, with 11 bases spanning the gap. The CDR3 runs 11 residues. Germline CDR1 is SNHLY and CDR2 is FYNNEI. DNA for the CDR3: TGTGCCAGCAGTGAAATCCAGGCGCCGTACTTC. Translating gives CASSEIQAPYF.

The V call is TRBV29-1, the J call TRBJ2-1; 12 bases align to TRBD2. CDR1 is SQVTM and CDR2 is ANQGSEA in the germline V gene. This CDR3 has 14 residues. Trimming cost V 7 bases and J 7 bases; bases outside gene matches: 8. This CDR3 is CSATGTSGWNEQFF. CDR3 nucleotides: TGCAGCGCAACCGGGACTAGCGGGTGGAATGAGCAGTTCTTC.

This clone was observed at least ten times. The J gene is TRBJ1-2, the V gene TRBV6-2 or TRBV6-3; D perhaps matches TRBD1 (6 bases). The CDR3 runs 15 residues. Germline CDR1 reads MNHEY; CDR2 reads SVGEGT. Trimming left V 5 bases short and J 0 bases short, with 13 bases between. CDR3 region: CASSQAGATNYGYTF. The CDR3 bases are TGTGCCAGCAGTCAGGCAGGGGCCACTAACTATGGCTACACCTTC.

V and J are TRBV2 and TRBJ2-7, with D possibly matching TRBD2 (6 bases). Germline V gives CDR1 SNHLY, CDR2 FYNNEI. This CDR3 spans 14 amino acids. V dropped 1 base and J dropped 2 bases, with 9 bases sitting between them. Written as DNA, the CDR3 is TGTGCCAGCAGTGAAGGCGGGGCGACCTACGAGCAGTACTTC. Residues: CASSEGGATYEQYF.

This clone showed up just a few times. The V and J genes are TRBV11-1 and TRBJ2-1; TRBD2 matches at 7 bases. After removal of 0 bases from V and 4 bases from J, the junction contained 6 bases not matched to a gene. This CDR3 comprises 16 residues. Germline loops: CDR1 SGHAT, CDR2 FQDESV (reference sequence). Written as DNA, the CDR3 is TGTGCCAGCAGCTTAGCGTTCGCTAGCGGTTACAATGAGCAGTTCTTC. Its protein product is CASSLAFASGYNEQFF.

The chain is built from TRBV21-1 and TRBJ1-3. TRBV21-1 is reported as a pseudogene. This CDR3 region has 19 residues. CDR3 in amino acids: CASISGSEEKVSSGNTIYF. The CDR3 DNA is TGTGCCAGCATCAGTGGATCGGAGGAAAAGGTCAGCTCTGGAAACACCATATATTTT.

The chain uses TRBV27 and TRBJ2-1; TRBD1 matches at 8 bases. CDR1 is MNHEY and CDR2 is SMNVEV in the germline V gene (reference sequence). After removal of 5 bases from V and 9 bases from J, the junction contained 12 bases not matched to a gene. This CDR3 contains 15 residues. The CDR3, as DNA: TGTGCCAGCAGTCCATCCATGACAGGGGACGTTGAGCAGTTCTTC. Its protein is CASSPSMTGDVEQFF.

The chain links TRBV19 to TRBJ1-4; tentative D call: TRBD1 (5 bases). CDR1 and CDR2 (germline): LNHDA, SQIVND (reference sequence). CDR3 length: 14 amino acids. Trimming removed 3 bases at V and 8 bases at J, with 13 bases between. DNA of the CDR3: TGTGCCAGTAGTATTGTCTGGGGGGACGAAAAACTGTTTTTT. Its protein is CASSIVWGDEKLFF.

This CDR3 is CASSPNAAGETQYF. Written as DNA, the CDR3 is TGTGCCAGCTCACCAAACGCGGCTGGGGAGACCCAGTACTTC. V and J are TRBV18 and TRBJ2-5; D is undetermined. The length of the CDR3 is 14 residues. With 2 bases removed from V and 5 bases from J, the gap between germline ends came to 12 bases. CDR1 and CDR2 from the germline V gene are KGHSH and LQKENI. Looking up the rest from reference TRBV18 and TRBJ2-5 gives the full variable domain: NAGVMQNPRHLVRRRGQEARLRCSPMKGHSHVYWYRQLPEEGLKFMVYLQKENIIDESGMPKERFSAEFPKEGPSILRIQQVVRGDSAAYFCASSPNAAGETQYFGPGTRLLVL.

The gene calls are TRBV6-6 and TRBJ1-5, with D possibly being TRBD1 (6 bases). The CDR3 is 15 amino acids. Per germline, CDR1 MNHNY and CDR2 SVGAGI (reference sequence). V lost 2 bases, J lost 2 bases, and 10 bases lay in between. For the CDR3, the DNA is TGTGCCAGCAGTTACCCAGGGGCGGGCAATCAGCCCCAGCATTTT. Encoded protein: CASSYPGAGNQPQHF.

This sequence joins TRBV6-6 and TRBJ1-1; D unresolved. V lost 6 bases and J 5 bases, leaving 13 bases between the germline ends. CDR1 is MNHNY and CDR2 is SVGAGI in the germline V gene (reference sequence). This CDR3 comprises 13 residues. DNA for the CDR3: TGTGCCAGCAGGTCCGTCCAGTTTACTGAAGCTTTCTTT. Residues: CASRSVQFTEAFF.

V usage is TRBV5-1 and J usage is TRBJ1-5; D may be TRBD1 (5 bases). Germline values: CDR1 SGHRS, CDR2 YFSETQ. CDR3 length: 15 amino acids. V dropped 5 bases and J dropped 1 base, with 13 bases sitting between them. This chain's CDR3 is CASSLQGNSNQPQHF. In DNA form, the CDR3 reads TGCGCCAGCAGTCTGCAGGGTAACAGCAATCAGCCCCAGCATTTT.

The genes are TRBV9 and TRBJ1-3; 9 nucleotides match TRBD1. There are 19 residues in the CDR3. CDR1 SGDLS and CDR2 YYNGEE come from the germline V gene. V trimming: 4 bases; J trimming: 0 bases; junction bases outside the gene matches: 14. The DNA of the CDR3 is TGTGCCAGCAGCACCCGGGGAGGGACAGGGCTAATCTCTGGAAACACCATATATTTT. Protein sequence: CASSTRGGTGLISGNTIYF.

The V call is TRBV6-2 or TRBV6-3, the J call TRBJ1-5; the match to TRBD1 covers 7 bases. The V and J ends lost 5 bases and 1 base, in that order; junction bases with no gene match: 2. The CDR3 totals 14 residues. Germline CDR1 is MNHEY and CDR2 is SVGEGT. The CDR3 spells CASSTRGSNQPQHF. The CDR3 DNA reads as TGTGCCAGCAGTACCAGGGGGAGCAATCAGCCCCAGCATTTT.

V gene TRBV4-1 combines with J gene TRBJ2-5, with 9 bases that match TRBD1. The J segment lost 6 bases and the V segment lost 0 bases, leaving 8 bases of the junction unmatched. Germline assignment: CDR1 MGHRA and CDR2 YSYEKL. There are 16 residues in the CDR3. The CDR3 spells CASSQDVQGARKTQYF. The CDR3 DNA is TGCGCCAGCAGCCAAGATGTACAGGGGGCGCGGAAGACCCAGTACTTC.

V and J are TRBV6-6 and TRBJ2-6, with D possibly being TRBD1 (6 bases). From germline, CDR1 is MNHNY and CDR2 SVGAGI (reference sequence). The CDR3 is made up of 14 amino acids. V lost 7 bases, J lost 2 bases, and 9 bases lay in between. The CDR3 loop is CASKAGAGANVLTF. CDR3 coding DNA: TGTGCCAGCAAAGCAGGGGCTGGGGCCAACGTCCTGACTTTC.

This clone was seen just once. The rearrangement links TRBV2 to TRBJ2-1; the match to TRBD1 covers 8 bases. This CDR3 region has 14 residues. CDR1 SNHLY and CDR2 FYNNEI come from the germline V gene. The trim removed 7 bases at V and 4 bases at J, leaving 6 bases unmatched. The CDR3 sequence is CASNGQGGYNEQFF. As DNA, the CDR3 is TGTGCCAGCAATGGACAGGGAGGTTACAATGAGCAGTTCTTC. Based on the CDR3 plus reference TRBV2 and TRBJ2-1, the full variable domain is EPEVTQTPSHQVTQMGQEVILRCVPISNHLYFYWYRQILGQKVEFLVSFYNNEISEKSEIFDDQFSVERPDGSNFTLKIRSTKLEDSAMYFCASNGQGGYNEQFFGPGTRLTVL.